This is a list of T cell receptor beta chains from one sample in a study of OX40 agonist ivuxolimab in advanced cancers. Data came from immunoSEQ multiplex PCR; TCRdb stores just in-frame clones and leaves some out. The sample holds roughly 80,000 clones; about 80% are singletons and the top ten take about 2.5%. Sequenced material: CD4+ or CD8+ T cells sorted from blood, taken in a trial of the OX40 agonist ivuxolimab. All receptors come from an adult with an advanced solid tumor such as melanoma, head and neck, liver or kidney cancer. The CDR3 runs from the conserved cysteine through the conserved F or W. The order of the fields is D gene, V gene, J gene, clone size, CDR3 DNA, CDR3 protein. D genes are given only for firm matches. Expanded clones are given a class, and other clones once, few, many or no size at all.

d_call: .; v_call: TRBV9; j_call: TRBJ2-3; clone_size: .; cdr3_nt: TGTGCCAGCAGCGGACTAGGACCTTTCACAGATACGCAGTATTTT; cdr3_aa: CASSGLGPFTDTQYF
d_call: TRBD2; v_call: TRBV5-1; j_call: TRBJ2-3; clone_size: .; cdr3_nt: TGCGCCAGCAGCGAGCCGGGGGTTAGCGGGGGGCGCACAGATACGCAGTATTTT; cdr3_aa: CASSEPGVSGGRTDTQYF
d_call: .; v_call: TRBV7-2; j_call: TRBJ2-7; clone_size: .; cdr3_nt: TGTGCCAGCTCAAGTCAGGACTACGAGCAGTACTTC; cdr3_aa: CASSSQDYEQYF
d_call: TRBD1; v_call: TRBV10-3; j_call: TRBJ1-6; clone_size: .; cdr3_nt: TGTGCCATCAGTGAGTCTTCCAGGGGGAAAGGTGGTTCACCCCTCCACTTT; cdr3_aa: CAISESSRGKGGSPLHF
d_call: .; v_call: TRBV28; j_call: TRBJ1-4; clone_size: .; cdr3_nt: TGTGCCAGTTGCCTCCAGCGCGGGACGACTAATGAAAAACTGTTTTTT; cdr3_aa: CASCLQRGTTNEKLFF
d_call: .; v_call: TRBV5-1; j_call: TRBJ2-3; clone_size: .; cdr3_nt: TGCGCCAGCAGCTTGTTTGACAACACAGATACGCAGTATTTT; cdr3_aa: CASSLFDNTDTQYF
d_call: .; v_call: TRBV19; j_call: TRBJ1-4; clone_size: .; cdr3_nt: TGTGCCAGTAGTATAGCTGGGGACAATGAAAAACTGTTTTTT; cdr3_aa: CASSIAGDNEKLFF
d_call: .; v_call: TRBV5-1; j_call: TRBJ2-2; clone_size: .; cdr3_nt: TGCGCCAGCAGCTTAAGGGGGGCGGACACCGGGGAGCTGTTTTTT; cdr3_aa: CASSLRGADTGELFF
d_call: TRBD1; v_call: TRBV28; j_call: TRBJ2-6; clone_size: .; cdr3_nt: TGTGCCAGCACCATAGGCAGGGGGAACTCTGGGGCCAACGTCCTGACTTTC; cdr3_aa: CASTIGRGNSGANVLTF
d_call: .; v_call: TRBV4-1; j_call: TRBJ1-1; clone_size: many; cdr3_nt: TGCGCCAGCAGCCAAGGGACAGCCAACACTGAAGCTTTCTTT; cdr3_aa: CASSQGTANTEAFF
d_call: TRBD1; v_call: TRBV9; j_call: TRBJ1-6; clone_size: once; cdr3_nt: TGTGCCAGCAGCCCACGGGGGCAGGGGGATTCACCCCTCCACTTT; cdr3_aa: CASSPRGQGDSPLHF
d_call: TRBD2; v_call: TRBV27; j_call: TRBJ2-7; clone_size: few; cdr3_nt: TGTGCCAGCAGACGACTAGCGGCCCCCTACGAGCAGTACTTC; cdr3_aa: CASRRLAAPYEQYF
d_call: .; v_call: TRBV6-5; j_call: TRBJ1-1; clone_size: few; cdr3_nt: TGTGCCAGCAGTTACGGCAAGAATGAAGCTTTCTTT; cdr3_aa: CASSYGKNEAFF
d_call: TRBD1; v_call: TRBV5-1; j_call: TRBJ2-7; clone_size: .; cdr3_nt: TGCGCCAGCAGCTTGAATGGACAGGTTTCCTACGAGCAGTACTTC; cdr3_aa: CASSLNGQVSYEQYF
d_call: .; v_call: TRBV5-4; j_call: TRBJ1-5; clone_size: .; cdr3_nt: TGTGCCAGCAGCTTCGGAGGCAATCAGCCCCAGCATTTT; cdr3_aa: CASSFGGNQPQHF
d_call: TRBD2; v_call: TRBV13; j_call: TRBJ2-3; clone_size: .; cdr3_nt: TGTGCCAGCGCCAGCCGCGGACTAGACTTGGGAGATACGCAGTATTTT; cdr3_aa: CASASRGLDLGDTQYF
d_call: TRBD2; v_call: TRBV7-6; j_call: TRBJ2-5; clone_size: .; cdr3_nt: TGTGCCAGCAGCTTAGACCCTAGCGGAGGTGGGGAGACCCAGTACTTC; cdr3_aa: CASSLDPSGGGETQYF
d_call: .; v_call: TRBV27; j_call: TRBJ2-1; clone_size: .; cdr3_nt: TGTGCCAGCAGTTTCCACCTTCAGGGGTACAATGAGCAGTTCTTC; cdr3_aa: CASSFHLQGYNEQFF
d_call: .; v_call: TRBV2; j_call: TRBJ1-4; clone_size: .; cdr3_nt: TGTGCCAGCAGTACCCCAAGGGTTTCAGAAGAAAAACTGTTTTTT; cdr3_aa: CASSTPRVSEEKLFF
d_call: .; v_call: TRBV30; j_call: TRBJ2-3; clone_size: once; cdr3_nt: TGTGCCTGGACTGAGAGCACAGATACGCAGTATTTT; cdr3_aa: CAWTESTDTQYF
d_call: .; v_call: TRBV7-9; j_call: TRBJ1-1; clone_size: .; cdr3_nt: TGTGCCAGCAGCTTAGATGGTTACACTGAAGCTTTCTTT; cdr3_aa: CASSLDGYTEAFF
d_call: TRBD1; v_call: TRBV7-2; j_call: TRBJ2-5; clone_size: .; cdr3_nt: TGTGCCAGCAGCCTTCAGGGGGCCCTAGAGACCCAGTACTTC; cdr3_aa: CASSLQGALETQYF
d_call: TRBD1; v_call: TRBV7-9; j_call: TRBJ1-5; clone_size: .; cdr3_nt: TGTGCCAGCAGCTTGGGGACAGGGCCCTCATCTAGGGAGCCCCAGCATTTT; cdr3_aa: CASSLGTGPSSREPQHF